Following are 25 T cell receptor beta chains from one sample sequenced in a study of T cells in Graves' hyperthyroidism and ophthalmopathy (dated by TCRdb to 2018 to 2020). To prepare the library, multiplex PCR was applied. Sequencing relied on an Illumina HiSeq 2000. Amplification of TCR beta CDR3 regions was carried out from RNA transcripts. The first round of RT-PCR for the TCR CDR3 was performed with the HTBI primer set and the Qiagen OneStep RT-PCR kit. The public reads were quality trimmed at Q25 with fastp and then assembled into clones with MiXCR by TCRdb, keeping productive beta chains. CDR3 protein duplicates are merged, each entry listing the most common genes and DNA. This sample holds hundreds of thousands of distinct CDR3 sequences; approximately 14% were observed only once. The ten largest clones take up 4% to 5.5% of the sample. Source material: blood. These receptor sequences come from a woman between 40 and 50 years old with Graves' ophthalmopathy.

There are many counts of this clonotype. V is TRBV5-1 and J is TRBJ2-7; 7 bases map to TRBD1. The J segment lost 1 base and the V segment lost 1 base, leaving 8 bases of the junction unmatched. From germline, CDR1 is SGHRS and CDR2 YFSETQ. The CDR3 is made up of 16 amino acids. CDR3 residues: CASSLHHRDSSYEQYF. The CDR3 DNA follows: TGCGCCAGCAGCTTGCATCACCGGGACAGTTCCTACGAGCAGTACTTC.

In this sample, this clonotype turned up many times. V and J are TRBV28 and TRBJ2-2; 8 bases line up with TRBD1. The germline V gene encodes CDR1 MDHEN and CDR2 SYDVKM. This CDR3 is built from 16 residues. After removal of 1 base from V and 2 bases from J, the junction contained 3 bases not matched to a gene. For the CDR3, the DNA is TGTGCCAGCAGTTTATACGGACAGGGAAACACCGGGGAGCTGTTTTTT. Translating gives CASSLYGQGNTGELFF.

This clonotype has a count of ten or more. No DNA is shown, since the ends of the CDR3 on it are uncertain; the CDR3 is the one TCRdb lists. This chain connects TRBV12-3 or TRBV12-4 to TRBJ1-5; the table gives TRBD1 as D, unverified against the DNA. The CDR3 numbers 15 amino acids, ends counted. The CDR3: CASSYAPSAVSPSIF.

This clonotype has ten or more counts. The rearrangement uses TRBV6-2 or TRBV6-3 and TRBJ1-2; D is perhaps TRBD1 (6 bases). This CDR3 has 13 amino acids. Trimming cost V 6 bases and J 8 bases, with 16 bases left between them. Germline loops: CDR1 MNHEY, CDR2 SVGEGT. CDR3 in amino acids: CASRQGNIVGYTF. CDR3 DNA: TGTGCCAGCAGACAGGGCAACATCGTCGGCTACACCTTC.

This clonotype has a count of ten or more. V gene TRBV20-1 combines with J gene TRBJ1-1; D is unresolved. V was shortened by 6 bases and J by 10 bases, with 21 bases between the two germline ends. CDR1 and CDR2 (germline): DFQATT, SNEGSKA (reference sequence). CDR3 length equals 13 residues. The CDR3 sequence is CSAPPIEPEVAFF. The CDR3 nucleotides are TGCAGTGCCCCTCCCATCGAGCCGGAGGTAGCTTTCTTT.

This clonotype was recorded many times. V gene TRBV12-3 or TRBV12-4 combines with J gene TRBJ1-1; possible D gene TRBD1, 5 bases. V shed 5 bases and J shed 8 bases, with 12 bases lying between them. This CDR3 is built from 12 residues. CDR3 residues: CASSRNKGEAFF. The CDR3 nucleotides are TGTGCCAGCAGTCGGAACAAGGGGGAAGCTTTCTTT.

This clonotype has more than one count but fewer than ten. Germline and junction disagree at one end, which may indicate a read error. CDR3 DNA sequence: TGCAGTGCTAGAAGGAGGGACGGTAAAAGCATTCAGTACTTC. Protein: CSARRRDGKSIQYF. The rearrangement uses TRBV20-1 and TRBJ2-4; possibly TRBD2 for D (6 bases). Per the germline V gene, CDR1 is DFQATT and CDR2 is SNEGSKA (reference sequence). CDR3 length equals 14 residues.

At least ten counts were recorded for this clonotype. The chain combines TRBV29-1 with TRBJ2-7; D is ambiguous. The CDR3 totals 13 residues. V was pared by 3 bases and J by 1 base, with 10 bases between. Germline-derived CDR1 and CDR2 are SQVTM and ANQGSEA. CDR3 DNA: TGCAGCGTTGATCGCGACGGGTCCTACGAGCAGTACTTC. This gives the protein CSVDRDGSYEQYF.

The chain combines TRBV20-1 with TRBJ2-3; 7 nucleotides line up with TRBD2. This CDR3 spans 15 amino acids. CDR1 is DFQATT and CDR2 is SNEGSKA in the germline V gene (reference sequence). Losses at the gene ends were 3 bases for V and 2 bases for J; bases not matched to a gene: 8. The CDR3, as DNA: TGCAGTGCTAGTGAGCGGGGAGGTATCACAGATACGCAGTATTTT. Encoded protein: CSASERGGITDTQYF.

V usage is TRBV19 and J usage is TRBJ2-7; 10 nucleotides line up with TRBD2. The J segment lost 1 base and the V segment lost 10 bases, leaving 7 bases of the junction unmatched. The CDR3 extends over 14 amino acids. Germline V gene lookup returns CDR1 LNHDA and CDR2 SQIVND (reference sequence). DNA for the CDR3: TGTGCCACTAGACCTAGCGGGGGTTCCTACGAGCAGTACTTC. Translated: CATRPSGGSYEQYF.

In the case of this clonotype: A much larger clone lies one base from this, so it may be a read error. The V and J genes are TRBV6-2 or TRBV6-3 and TRBJ1-1; no clear D. The V end lost 6 bases, the J end lost 0 bases, and 5 bases lay between the germline ends. Germline V gene data show CDR1 as MNHEY and CDR2 as SVGEGT. The CDR3 has 12 residues. Here the CDR3 reads CASRPVNTEAFF. For the CDR3, the DNA is TGTGCCAGCAGGCCAGTGAACACTGAAGCTTTCTTT.

The sample holds many counts of this clonotype. The chain recombines TRBV19 with TRBJ1-5; weak D call: TRBD1 (5 bases). The germline V and J ends were trimmed by 2 bases and 2 bases, with 13 bases remaining between them. Germline loops: CDR1 LNHDA, CDR2 SQIVND (reference sequence). CDR3 size: 16 residues. Here the CDR3 reads CASSISGSYGNQPQHF. CDR3 bases: TGTGCCAGTAGTATATCAGGGTCTTACGGCAATCAGCCCCAGCATTTT.

This chain uses TRBV9 with TRBJ2-7; D is possibly TRBD1 (6 bases). Germline V gene lookup returns CDR1 SGDLS and CDR2 YYNGEE. The CDR3 runs to 14 residues. Trimming shortened V by 3 bases and J by 2 bases, and 12 bases separated the two germline ends. CDR3 DNA: TGTGCCAGCAGCGAGGGGACACGGACCTACGAGCAGTACTTC. It is translated as CASSEGTRTYEQYF.

Many counts were recorded for this clonotype. This rearrangement joins TRBV29-1 to TRBJ1-2; 9 bases fit TRBD1. The V gene end was trimmed by 8 bases and the J gene end by 9 bases; junction bases not matched to a gene: 19. Germline CDR1 SQVTM, CDR2 ANQGSEA. This CDR3 contains 15 residues. CDR3 sequence (DNA): TGCAGCATATGGGAGAACCGGGACAGGGTGTATAGCTACACCTTC. Translating gives CSIWENRDRVYSYTF.

In its sample, this clonotype was seen many times. The V call is TRBV28, the J call TRBJ2-1; 9 bases are a match to TRBD2. CDR1 is MDHEN and CDR2 is SYDVKM in the germline V gene. This CDR3 region has 17 residues. J was trimmed by 0 bases and V by 5 bases; bases with no gene match: 8. CDR3 amino acids: CASSLPSGKSSYNEQFF. For the CDR3, the DNA is TGTGCCAGCAGTCTCCCTAGCGGGAAGAGCTCCTACAATGAGCAGTTCTTC.

There are many counts of this clonotype. The chain has TRBV7-2 and TRBJ2-7, with TRBD1 matching over 9 bases. CDR1 and CDR2 (germline): SGHTA, FQGNSA. V dropped 5 bases and J dropped 4; count of bases not matched to a gene: 9. This CDR3 has 15 residues. CDR3 loop: CASSQDRGIWYEQYF. The CDR3 nucleotides are TGTGCCAGCAGCCAAGACAGGGGGATTTGGTACGAGCAGTACTTC.

The V gene is TRBV28, the J gene TRBJ2-5, with a tentative D call TRBD1 (7 bases). Trimming pared 5 bases from V and 4 bases from J, leaving 20 bases between. Germline CDR1 is MDHEN and CDR2 is SYDVKM. The CDR3 covers 16 residues. CDR3 protein: CASSPSPGGGLETQYF. CDR3 coding DNA: TGTGCCAGCAGTCCCTCTCCAGGGGGAGGCTTAGAGACCCAGTACTTC.

This clonotype is medium-sized (0.01 to 0.1%) in the sample. V usage is TRBV6-5 and J usage is TRBJ1-1; TRBD1 agrees at 11 bases. Trimming took 5 bases from V and 5 from J; bases not matched to a gene: 7. This CDR3 has 15 amino acids. Germline V gene data show CDR1 as MNHEY and CDR2 as SVGAGI. The CDR3 coding sequence is TGTGCCAGCAGTAACCCCGGACAGGGGGCGACTGAAGCTTTCTTT. This codes for CASSNPGQGATEAFF.

There are many counts of this clonotype. This chain joins TRBV27 and TRBJ2-7, with 9 positions matching TRBD1. J was trimmed by 3 bases and V by 3 bases; bases with no gene match: 3. Germline values: CDR1 MNHEY, CDR2 SMNVEV (reference sequence). The CDR3 contains 14 residues. This CDR3 is CASSFGQGNYEQYF. CDR3 sequence (DNA): TGTGCCAGCAGTTTCGGACAGGGGAACTACGAGCAGTACTTC.

In this sample, this clonotype turned up many times. This chain joins TRBV19 and TRBJ2-7; D is ambiguous. The germline V gene encodes CDR1 LNHDA and CDR2 SQIVND (reference sequence). The CDR3 is made up of 14 amino acids. Trimming removed 4 bases from V and 0 bases from J, with 10 bases in between. The CDR3 DNA sequence: TGTGCCAGTAGTACAGGACCTGCCTCCTACGAGCAGTACTTC. Protein sequence: CASSTGPASYEQYF.

This clonotype was found many times. The gene calls are TRBV5-1 and TRBJ2-7, with D perhaps matching TRBD1 (6 bases). The CDR3 is 14 amino acids. CDR1 SGHRS and CDR2 YFSETQ come from the germline V gene. V lost 0 bases and J 5 bases, leaving 12 bases between the germline ends. CDR3 sequence reads: CASSLAAGADEQYF. The CDR3 DNA sequence: TGCGCCAGCAGCTTGGCGGCAGGGGCGGACGAGCAGTACTTC.

At least ten counts were recorded for this clonotype. The chain couples TRBV20-1 to TRBJ2-2; weak D call: TRBD1 (5 bases). This CDR3 comprises 14 residues. Germline CDR1 DFQATT, CDR2 SNEGSKA (reference sequence). Trimming took off 6 bases at V and 6 bases at J, with 17 bases between the two ends. The CDR3, as DNA: TGCAGTGCAAACCAAGGGGCCTGGGCCGGGGAGCTGTTTTTT. Translating gives CSANQGAWAGELFF.

This clonotype was counted many times. This rearrangement joins TRBV6-2 or TRBV6-3 to TRBJ1-1, with unresolved D. Looked up from germline, CDR1 is MNHEY and CDR2 is SVGEGT. The CDR3 is made up of 13 amino acids. V was shortened by 5 bases and J by 13 bases, with 20 bases between the two germline ends. CDR3 bases: TGTGCCAGCAGTCTGCGTTCGACACGGGTTGTTTTCTTT. As protein: CASSLRSTRVVFF.

In its sample, this clonotype was seen many times. This sequence joins TRBV6-2 or TRBV6-3 and TRBJ2-7; D is perhaps TRBD2 (6 bases). V gave up 2 bases and J gave up 0 bases, with 11 bases separating them. This CDR3 has 15 amino acids. The V gene's germline CDR1 is MNHEY and CDR2 SVGEGT. The CDR3 loop reads CASSYGTPISYEQYF. CDR3 nucleotides: TGTGCCAGCAGTTACGGGACTCCCATCTCCTACGAGCAGTACTTC.

This clonotype turned up a few times. One end of the junction varies from germline; a read error may be responsible. The chain uses TRBV10-3 and TRBJ2-7; D not certain. Germline CDR1 is ENHRY and CDR2 is SYGVKD. The length of the CDR3 is 15 residues. CDR3 coding DNA: TGTGTCATCAGTGACCAGACACGGCCGGACTACGAGCAGTACTTC. Protein: CVISDQTRPDYEQYF.